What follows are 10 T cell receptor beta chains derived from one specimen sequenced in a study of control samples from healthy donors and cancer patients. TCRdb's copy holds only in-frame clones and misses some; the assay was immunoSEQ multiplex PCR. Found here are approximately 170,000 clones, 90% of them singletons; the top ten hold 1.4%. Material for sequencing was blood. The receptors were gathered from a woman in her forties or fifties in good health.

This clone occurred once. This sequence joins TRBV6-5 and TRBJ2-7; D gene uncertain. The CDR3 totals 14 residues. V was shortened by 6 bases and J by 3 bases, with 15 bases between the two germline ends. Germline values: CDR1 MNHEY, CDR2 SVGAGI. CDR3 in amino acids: CASSMPPQHYEQYF. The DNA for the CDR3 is TGTGCCAGCAGCATGCCCCCCCAACACTACGAGCAGTACTTC.

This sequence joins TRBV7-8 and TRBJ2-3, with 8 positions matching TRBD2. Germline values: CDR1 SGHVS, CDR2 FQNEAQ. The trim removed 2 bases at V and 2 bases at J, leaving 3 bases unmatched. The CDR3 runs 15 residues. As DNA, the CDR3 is TGTGCCAGCAGCTTATCGGGGGGGAACACAGATACGCAGTATTTT. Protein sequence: CASSLSGGNTDTQYF.

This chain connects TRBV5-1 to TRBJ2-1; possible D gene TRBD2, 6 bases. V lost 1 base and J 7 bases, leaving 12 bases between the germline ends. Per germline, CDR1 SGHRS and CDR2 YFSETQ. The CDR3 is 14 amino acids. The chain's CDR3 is CASSLSLGLNEQFF. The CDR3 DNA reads TGCGCCAGCAGCTTGTCCCTAGGACTAAATGAGCAGTTCTTC.

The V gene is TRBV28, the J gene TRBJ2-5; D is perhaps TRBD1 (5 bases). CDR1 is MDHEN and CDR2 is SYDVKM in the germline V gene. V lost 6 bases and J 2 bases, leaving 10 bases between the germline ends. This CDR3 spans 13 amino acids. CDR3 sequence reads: CASRLQGQETQYF. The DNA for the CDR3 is TGTGCCAGCAGACTTCAGGGTCAAGAGACCCAGTACTTC.

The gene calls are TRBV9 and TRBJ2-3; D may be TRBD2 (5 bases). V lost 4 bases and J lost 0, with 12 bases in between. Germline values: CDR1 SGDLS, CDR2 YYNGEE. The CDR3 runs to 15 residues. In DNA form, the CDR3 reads TGTGCCAGCAGCTCCCCAGCGGAGAGCACAGATACGCAGTATTTT. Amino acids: CASSSPAESTDTQYF. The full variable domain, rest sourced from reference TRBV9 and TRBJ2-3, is DSGVTQTPKHLITATGQRVTLRCSPRSGDLSVYWYQQSLDQGLQFLIQYYNGEERAKGNILERFSAQQFPDLHSELNLSSLELGDSALYFCASSSPAESTDTQYFGPGTRLTVL.

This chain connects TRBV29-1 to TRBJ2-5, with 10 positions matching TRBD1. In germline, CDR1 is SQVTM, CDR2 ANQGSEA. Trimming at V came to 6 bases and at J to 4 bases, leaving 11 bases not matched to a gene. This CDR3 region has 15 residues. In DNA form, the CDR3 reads TGCAGCGTAAGGGACAGGGGTAGCATTGGAGAGACCCAGTACTTC. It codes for CSVRDRGSIGETQYF.

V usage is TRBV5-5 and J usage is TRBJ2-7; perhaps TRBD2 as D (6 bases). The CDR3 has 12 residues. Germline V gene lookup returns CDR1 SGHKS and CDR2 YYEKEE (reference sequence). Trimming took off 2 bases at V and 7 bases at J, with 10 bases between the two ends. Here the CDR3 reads CASSFSGEEQYF. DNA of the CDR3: TGTGCCAGCAGCTTTTCGGGGGAAGAGCAGTACTTC.

The CDR3 reads CASTPMSGAYGYTF. CDR3 in DNA: TGTGCCAGCACCCCGATGTCTGGGGCCTATGGCTACACCTTC. The chain combines TRBV6-2 or TRBV6-3 with TRBJ1-2; TRBD1 might be the D (5 bases). CDR3 length: 14 residues. Germline CDR1 reads MNHEY; CDR2 reads SVGEGT. V lost 7 bases to trimming and J lost 4 bases, with 16 bases between them.

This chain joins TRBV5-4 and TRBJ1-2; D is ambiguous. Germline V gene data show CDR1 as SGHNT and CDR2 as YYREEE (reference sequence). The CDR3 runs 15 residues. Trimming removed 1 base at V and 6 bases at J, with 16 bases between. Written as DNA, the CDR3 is TGTGCCAGCAGCTTGCTGGAATTCGATCTGCATGGCTACACCTTC. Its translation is CASSLLEFDLHGYTF.

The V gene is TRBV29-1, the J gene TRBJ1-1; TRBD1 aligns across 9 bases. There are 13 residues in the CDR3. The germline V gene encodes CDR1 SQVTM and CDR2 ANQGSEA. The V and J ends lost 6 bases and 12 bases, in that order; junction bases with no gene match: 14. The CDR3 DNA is TGCAGCGTGATACCAACTTCACAGGGGGCAACTTTCTTT. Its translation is CSVIPTSQGATFF.